This TCR beta chain was obtained from a study of glioma-infiltrating T cells after dendritic cell vaccination. Study outcomes and limitations: Few patients contributed both blood and tumor specimens. TCR clonality showed no direct relationship with survival.

Produced via immunoSEQ multiplex PCR; TCRdb's table is partial and in-frame only. The sample yields more than 95,000 clones, 90% seen once. The time point is: after dendritic cell vaccination, including at tumor progression/relapse. As concerns this clone: What it binds is not known.

The germline V gene has CDR1 KGHSH and CDR2 LQKENI. V was trimmed by 3 bases and J by 2 bases, leaving 17 bases between them. The CDR3 sequence is 16 residues long. The chain recombines TRBV18 with TRBJ2-7; a weak D match, TRBD1 (6 bases). This receptor was taken from a human donor with glioblastoma. The sample here was blood, taken after dendritic cell vaccination. The DNA for the CDR3 is TGTGCCAGCTCACCGTTTCAGGGGCGGGCGGCCTACGAGCAGTACTTC. Translated, it gives CASSPFQGRAAYEQYF.